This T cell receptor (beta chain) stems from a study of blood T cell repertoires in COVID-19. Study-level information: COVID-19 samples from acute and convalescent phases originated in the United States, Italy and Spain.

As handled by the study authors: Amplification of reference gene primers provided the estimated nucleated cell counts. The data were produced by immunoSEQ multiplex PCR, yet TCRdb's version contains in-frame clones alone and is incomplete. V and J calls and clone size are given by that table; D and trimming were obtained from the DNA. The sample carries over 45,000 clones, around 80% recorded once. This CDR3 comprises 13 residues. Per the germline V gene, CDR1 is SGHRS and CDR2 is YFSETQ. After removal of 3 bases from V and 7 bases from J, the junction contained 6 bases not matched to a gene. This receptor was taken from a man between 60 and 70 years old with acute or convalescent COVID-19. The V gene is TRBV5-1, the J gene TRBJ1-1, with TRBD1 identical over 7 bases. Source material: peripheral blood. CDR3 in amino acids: CASSSQGTYEAFF. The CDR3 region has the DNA TGCGCCAGCAGCTCACAGGGGACATATGAAGCTTTCTTT.